Shown below are 31 T cell receptor beta chains from a single sample sequenced in a study of OX40 agonist ivuxolimab in advanced cancers. Profiling relied on immunoSEQ multiplex PCR, and the TCRdb table lists in-frame clones only, not all of them. The table records about 78,000 clones, about 90% of them present only once. The specimen comprised CD4+ or CD8+ T cells sorted from blood, sampled in a trial of the OX40 agonist ivuxolimab. These TCRs come from an adult with an advanced solid tumor such as melanoma, head and neck, liver or kidney cancer.

The chain is built from TRBV7-9 and TRBJ2-3; 7 positions agree with TRBD1. Germline V CDR1 and CDR2: SEHNR, FQNEAQ (reference sequence). The CDR3 has 15 amino acids. J lost 0 bases, V lost 6 bases, and 6 bases had no gene match. The CDR3 protein is CASRRGQVSTDTQYF. The CDR3 nucleotides are TGTGCCAGCAGGCGCGGACAGGTTAGCACAGATACGCAGTATTTT. Together with reference TRBV7-9 and TRBJ2-3, the CDR3 gives the full variable domain: DTGVSQNPRHKITKRGQNVTFRCDPISEHNRLYWYRQTLGQGPEFLTYFQNEAQLEKSRLLSDRFSAERPKGSFSTLEIQRTEQGDSAMYLCASRRGQVSTDTQYFGPGTRLTVL.

The CDR3 reads CASSPQGGVAGELFF. The CDR3 coding sequence is TGTGCCAGCAGCCCCCAGGGAGGGGTGGCCGGGGAGCTGTTTTTT. This rearrangement joins TRBV7-2 to TRBJ2-2; 7 bases fit TRBD2. V shed 5 bases and J 6 bases; nucleotides not matched to a gene: 9. Germline CDR1 and CDR2: SGHTA and FQGNSA. CDR3 length equals 15 residues.

V and J are TRBV19 and TRBJ2-3, with D possibly TRBD2 on 5 matching bases. The length of the CDR3 is 16 residues. Trimming stripped 1 base from V and 0 bases from J, with 11 bases between. Looked up from germline, CDR1 is LNHDA and CDR2 is SQIVND (reference sequence). CDR3 amino acids: CASSIANAGSTDTQYF. Written as DNA, the CDR3 is TGTGCCAGTAGTATAGCGAACGCGGGTAGCACAGATACGCAGTATTTT. Full variable domain (outside the CDR3, taken from reference TRBV19 and TRBJ2-3): DGGITQSPKYLFRKEGQNVTLSCEQNLNHDAMYWYRQDPGQGLRLIYYSQIVNDFQKGDIAEGYSVSREKKESFPLTVTSAQKNPTAFYLCASSIANAGSTDTQYFGPGTRLTVL.

The chain is built from TRBV2 and TRBJ1-4, with D perhaps TRBD1 (6 bases). This CDR3 is built from 15 residues. Trimming removed 5 bases from V and 5 bases from J, with 15 bases in between. CDR1 and CDR2 (germline): SNHLY, FYNNEI. Here the CDR3 reads CASSYYRVENEKLFF. CDR3 sequence (DNA): TGTGCCAGCAGTTATTACAGGGTTGAGAATGAAAAACTGTTTTTT.

The chain is built from TRBV6-5 and TRBJ1-2; D gene uncertain. Germline values: CDR1 MNHEY, CDR2 SVGAGI. Trimming left V 2 bases short and J 8 bases short, with 18 bases between. The CDR3 spans 15 residues. CDR3: CASSYAGSVRWGYTF. In DNA, the CDR3 is TGTGCCAGCAGTTACGCGGGGTCGGTGCGGTGGGGCTACACCTTC.

The chain is built from TRBV28 and TRBJ2-5, with D tentatively TRBD1 (5 bases). Germline V lookup: CDR1 MDHEN, CDR2 SYDVKM. Trimming took 3 bases from V and 5 from J, leaving 10 bases between them. CDR3 length: 13 amino acids. In nucleotides, the CDR3 is TGTGCCAGCAGTTTTGTACACAGGGAGACCCAGTACTTC. This gives the protein CASSFVHRETQYF.

The chain couples TRBV4-1 to TRBJ1-6; a possible D gene is TRBD1 (6 bases). This CDR3 has 15 residues. Germline V gives CDR1 MGHRA, CDR2 YSYEKL. Trimming removed 1 base at V and 7 bases at J, with 11 bases between. CDR3 loop: CASSQVGQRNSPLHF. CDR3 sequence (DNA): TGCGCCAGCAGCCAAGTTGGACAGCGGAATTCACCCCTCCACTTT.

The V gene is TRBV6-5, the J gene TRBJ2-7, with D maybe TRBD1 (6 bases). Trimming took 6 bases from V and 4 from J, leaving 16 bases between them. The CDR3 covers 14 residues. Germline V gene sequence: CDR1 MNHEY, CDR2 SVGAGI. CDR3 nucleotides: TGTGCCAGCAGATCTCCCAGGGGACCATACGAGCAGTACTTC. It yields the protein CASRSPRGPYEQYF.

The rearrangement links TRBV10-3 to TRBJ1-1; no definite D call. V was clipped by 2 bases and J by 0 bases, with 13 bases between them. The CDR3 covers 16 residues. Germline values: CDR1 ENHRY, CDR2 SYGVKD. The CDR3 nucleotides read TGTGCCATCAGTGAGGGCCCGGCGACCGTGAACACTGAAGCTTTCTTT. This encodes CAISEGPATVNTEAFF.

The chain recombines TRBV5-6 with TRBJ1-6; D is unclear. V was clipped by 4 bases and J by 3 bases, with 14 bases between them. The CDR3 spans 16 residues. From germline, CDR1 is SGHDT and CDR2 YYEEEE. The CDR3 DNA is TGTGCCAGCAGCCCTTCAGTGAGTCGCTATAATTCACCCCTCCACTTT. It yields the protein CASSPSVSRYNSPLHF.

This clone came up once. The V and J genes are TRBV14 and TRBJ2-3; D gene uncertain. The CDR3 runs to 15 residues. Trimming removed 3 bases at V and 0 bases at J, with 10 bases between. CDR1 SGHDN and CDR2 FVKESK come from the germline V gene. In DNA form, the CDR3 reads TGTGCCAGCAGCCACCCGACAAGTAGCACAGATACGCAGTATTTT. The encoded protein is CASSHPTSSTDTQYF.

This chain joins TRBV28 and TRBJ1-5; D possibly corresponds to TRBD1 (6 bases). Germline CDR1 and CDR2: MDHEN and SYDVKM. Between the trimmed V and J ends, which lost 7 bases and 2 bases, there was a span of 18 bases. This CDR3 has 16 residues. Here the CDR3 reads CASIPGRGRGNQPQHF. In nucleotides, the CDR3 is TGTGCCAGCATCCCGGGCAGGGGCAGGGGCAATCAGCCCCAGCATTTT.

This chain connects TRBV5-1 to TRBJ1-2; 8 bases map to TRBD1. The V segment lost 4 bases and the J segment 6 bases; nucleotides outside the gene matches: 5. From germline, CDR1 is SGHRS and CDR2 YFSETQ. The CDR3 covers 13 residues. CDR3 bases: TGCGCCAGCAGCCCGGCGACAGGGGATGGCTACACCTTC. Translated: CASSPATGDGYTF.

The genes are TRBV10-1 and TRBJ1-4, with TRBD1 as a possible D gene (5 bases). The germline V gene encodes CDR1 WNHNN and CDR2 SYGVQD (reference sequence). The CDR3 length is 15 residues. V was clipped by 3 bases and J by 8 bases, with 16 bases between them. The CDR3 sequence is CASSESGTALEKLFF. The CDR3 DNA reads TGCGCCAGCAGTGAATCCGGGACCGCTCTCGAAAAACTGTTTTTT.

This chain joins TRBV5-1 and TRBJ2-3; 14 nucleotides line up with TRBD2. This CDR3 comprises 16 residues. V was pared by 3 bases and J by 2 bases, with 2 bases of the junction left unmatched. Germline-derived CDR1 and CDR2 are SGHRS and YFSETQ. The CDR3 sequence: CASSSGLAGATDTQYF. In DNA form, the CDR3 reads TGCGCCAGCAGCTCGGGACTAGCGGGGGCCACAGATACGCAGTATTTT.

V is TRBV15 and J is TRBJ2-5; a weak D match, TRBD1 (6 bases). The CDR3 spans 14 residues. Between the trimmed V and J ends, which lost 1 base and 4 bases, there was a span of 10 bases. The germline V gene encodes CDR1 LNHNV and CDR2 YYDKDF (reference sequence). CDR3 nucleotides: TGTGCCACCAGCAGAGGGGGGCCCGGAGAGACCCAGTACTTC. Translation gives CATSRGGPGETQYF. Full variable domain (outside the CDR3, taken from reference TRBV15 and TRBJ2-5): DAMVIQNPRYQVTQFGKPVTLSCSQTLNHNVMYWYQQKSSQAPKLLFHYYDKDFNNEADTPDNFQSRRPNTSFCFLDIRSPGLGDTAMYLCATSRGGPGETQYFGPGTRLLVL.

The chain is built from TRBV29-1 and TRBJ2-1; maybe TRBD2 (5 bases). V gave up 6 bases and J gave up 8 bases, with 17 bases separating them. There are 13 residues in the CDR3. Germline V CDR1 and CDR2: SQVTM, ANQGSEA. The CDR3 region is CSVAGRLRDEQFF. In DNA form, the CDR3 reads TGCAGCGTAGCCGGACGCTTGAGGGATGAGCAGTTCTTC.

The V and J genes are TRBV5-4 and TRBJ2-1, with 9 nucleotides matching TRBD1. The CDR3 extends over 16 amino acids. Unmatched junction bases numbered 6, after V lost 1 base and J lost 4 bases. Germline lookup yields CDR1 SGHNT and CDR2 YYREEE (reference sequence). The CDR3 here is CASSLRRDRDYNEQFF. CDR3 DNA sequence: TGTGCCAGCAGCTTGAGGAGGGACAGGGATTACAATGAGCAGTTCTTC.

V and J are TRBV6-5 and TRBJ2-6; D possibly corresponds to TRBD1 (5 bases). This CDR3 is 15 amino acids long. Germline V gives CDR1 MNHEY, CDR2 SVGAGI. The ends were cut back, 6 bases at V and 0 bases at J, with 9 bases in the middle. Here the CDR3 reads CASSQGPSGANVLTF. In DNA, the CDR3 is TGTGCCAGCAGCCAGGGCCCCTCTGGGGCCAACGTCCTGACTTTC.

This chain connects TRBV7-9 to TRBJ2-1; D might be TRBD1 (6 bases). Germline V gives CDR1 SEHNR, CDR2 FQNEAQ (reference sequence). The CDR3 length is 16 residues. Trimming shortened V by 5 bases and J by 11 bases, and 25 bases separated the two germline ends. This chain's CDR3 is CASSPDSGRPLSQQFF. DNA for the CDR3: TGTGCCAGCAGCCCGGACAGTGGTCGTCCTCTCTCCCAGCAGTTCTTC.

The CDR3 sequence: CASSDPARGGGQPQHF. In DNA, the CDR3 is TGTGCCAGCAGTGACCCCGCTAGGGGAGGGGGTCAGCCCCAGCATTTT. The rearrangement joins TRBV6-1 to TRBJ1-5; tentative D call: TRBD1 (6 bases). V lost 3 bases and J lost 6, with 18 bases in between. The CDR3 extends over 16 amino acids. CDR1 is MNHNS, CDR2 SASEGT, per germline.

The sample holds one count of this clone. The chain employs TRBV5-4 and TRBJ1-2; the D gene is possibly TRBD1 (5 bases). The CDR3 length is 16 residues. Germline loops: CDR1 SGHNT, CDR2 YYREEE (reference sequence). Trimming left V 4 bases short and J 5 bases short, with 21 bases between. CDR3 residues: CASSQAPAAGPYGYTF. CDR3 DNA sequence: TGTGCCAGCAGCCAAGCCCCCGCCGCGGGGCCGTATGGCTACACCTTC.

V is TRBV6-1 and J is TRBJ1-5; tentative D call: TRBD1 (5 bases). The CDR3 loop spans 15 amino acids. From germline, CDR1 is MNHNS and CDR2 SASEGT. V was pared by 1 base and J by 6 bases, with 13 bases between. DNA for the CDR3: TGTGCCAGCAGTGAAGGGGTTTGGGGCATTCAGCCCCAGCATTTT. Encoded protein: CASSEGVWGIQPQHF.

The chain uses TRBV5-1 and TRBJ2-2; tentative D call: TRBD1 (5 bases). The germline V and J ends were trimmed by 4 bases and 0 bases, with 10 bases remaining between them. The CDR3 spans 15 residues. CDR1 SGHRS and CDR2 YFSETQ come from the germline V gene. In nucleotides, the CDR3 is TGCGCCAGCAGCCCCGACAGACCGAACACCGGGGAGCTGTTTTTT. This translates into CASSPDRPNTGELFF.

This chain joins TRBV13 and TRBJ1-3; D not resolved. Per germline, CDR1 PRHDT and CDR2 FYEKMQ (reference sequence). The CDR3 has 17 amino acids. Trimming stripped 2 bases from V and 0 bases from J, with 14 bases between. The CDR3 region is CASSLRKRRDSGNTIYF. CDR3 DNA sequence: TGTGCCAGCAGCTTAAGGAAGCGGCGTGACTCTGGAAACACCATATATTTT. Using reference TRBV13 and TRBJ1-3 for the parts outside the CDR3, the full variable domain is AAGVIQSPRHLIKEKRETATLKCYPIPRHDTVYWYQQGPGQDPQFLISFYEKMQSDKGSIPDRFSAQQFSDYHSELNMSSLELGDSALYFCASSLRKRRDSGNTIYFGEGSWLTVV.

Only one count was recorded for this clone. The genes are TRBV2 and TRBJ2-5, with 7 bases matching TRBD1. J gave up 7 bases and V 4 bases, and 9 bases lay outside the gene matches. Per germline, CDR1 SNHLY and CDR2 FYNNEI. The CDR3 runs 14 residues. CDR3 sequence reads: CASSGQGNEGTQYF. In DNA, the CDR3 is TGTGCCAGCAGTGGACAGGGCAATGAGGGGACCCAGTACTTC.

The chain recombines TRBV28 with TRBJ1-2; D gene uncertain. Germline-derived CDR1 and CDR2 are MDHEN and SYDVKM. Trimming removed 5 bases at V and 0 bases at J, with 13 bases between. This CDR3 is built from 15 residues. For the CDR3, the DNA is TGTGCCAGCAGTCCCCTGAGGGTTACTAACTATGGCTACACCTTC. Translated: CASSPLRVTNYGYTF.

By proportion, this clone is large. Distinct nucleotide sequences in the sample also encode this CDR3. This chain joins TRBV5-1 and TRBJ2-7; D is undetermined. CDR3 length: 14 amino acids. Per germline, CDR1 SGHRS and CDR2 YFSETQ. Trimming removed 1 base from V and 3 bases from J, with 11 bases in between. CDR3 loop: CASSLRSPGYEQYF. CDR3 bases: TGCGCCAGCAGCTTGAGGAGCCCGGGCTACGAGCAGTACTTC. The variable domain in full, completed from reference TRBV5-1 and TRBJ2-7, reads KAGVTQTPRYLIKTRGQQVTLSCSPISGHRSVSWYQQTPGQGLQFLFEYFSETQRNKGNFPGRFSGRQFSNSRSEMNVSTLELGDSALYLCASSLRSPGYEQYFGPGTRLTVT.

The V and J genes are TRBV12-5 and TRBJ2-5; D possibly corresponds to TRBD2 (6 bases). Trimming pared 1 base from V and 3 bases from J, leaving 15 bases between. Germline assignment: CDR1 LGHNT and CDR2 FRNRAP. CDR3 length: 16 residues. This CDR3 is CASGLGRGAPEETQYF. The CDR3 DNA is TGTGCTAGTGGTTTGGGCCGCGGGGCACCGGAAGAGACCCAGTACTTC.

The gene calls are TRBV5-1 and TRBJ1-1; D is uncertain. Trimming took 0 bases from V and 12 from J, leaving 21 bases between them. The CDR3 loop spans 15 amino acids. Germline V gene data show CDR1 as SGHRS and CDR2 as YFSETQ. As DNA, the CDR3 is TGCGCCAGCAGCTTGGCCGAGCGGAGGTTTCCCGAATCTTTCTTT. It codes for CASSLAERRFPESFF.

V usage is TRBV29-1 and J usage is TRBJ1-5, with 7 bases lining up with TRBD1. J gave up 2 bases and V 6 bases, and 7 bases lay outside the gene matches. The CDR3 runs 14 residues. Looked up from germline, CDR1 is SQVTM and CDR2 is ANQGSEA. The CDR3 bases are TGCAGCGTATCACAGGGGTCCGGCAATCAGCCCCAGCATTTT. It specifies CSVSQGSGNQPQHF.